The rows below give T cell receptor beta chains drawn from one sample of a study of vaccination and CD4 T cells after COVID-19. Using its own MiXCR run on the PCR reads, TCRdb lists one record per CDR3 protein. The table has thousands of distinct CDR3 sequences, roughly three fifths seen once. Their target antigens are unknown. The sequenced sample was CD4+ T cells from blood, cultured in vitro. The receptors stem from a human donor who had recovered from COVID-19. Both conserved end residues are part of each CDR3. A D gene is named only where the DNA matches it firmly. Some rows have no size entry. The others give once, few or many, or a class for an expanded clone.

d_call: TRBD1; clone_size: .; cdr3_length: 14; v_call: TRBV20-1; j_call: TRBJ1-1; cdr3_nt: TGCAGTGCTTACAGACAGGGGGCGAGGACTGAAGCTTTCTTT; cdr3_aa: CSAYRQGARTEAFF
d_call: TRBD1; clone_size: few; cdr3_length: 15; v_call: TRBV2; j_call: TRBJ1-6; cdr3_nt: TGTGCCAGCAGTGTGAACACAGGGGGAGTTTCACCCCTCCACTTT; cdr3_aa: CASSVNTGGVSPLHF
d_call: .; clone_size: .; cdr3_length: 16; v_call: TRBV10-3; j_call: TRBJ2-2; cdr3_nt: TGTGCCATCAGTGAGAGTAGTAGTCCCCTCACCGGGGAGCTGTTTTTT; cdr3_aa: CAISESSSPLTGELFF
d_call: TRBD2; clone_size: .; cdr3_length: 15; v_call: TRBV15; j_call: TRBJ2-3; cdr3_nt: TGTGCCACCACTCCTAGCGGTACTAGCACAGATACGCAGTATTTT; cdr3_aa: CATTPSGTSTDTQYF
d_call: TRBD1; clone_size: .; cdr3_length: 16; v_call: TRBV5-1; j_call: TRBJ1-1; cdr3_nt: TGCGCCAGCAGTTTGGGTCCTCAGGGGGTGTACACTGAAGCTTTCTTT; cdr3_aa: CASSLGPQGVYTEAFF
d_call: .; clone_size: .; cdr3_length: 16; v_call: TRBV5-8; j_call: TRBJ1-5; cdr3_nt: TGTGCCAGCAGCTTGGAGGCGGTGGGCGGCAATCAGCCCCAGCATTTT; cdr3_aa: CASSLEAVGGNQPQHF
d_call: .; clone_size: medium-sized; cdr3_length: 15; v_call: TRBV5-1; j_call: TRBJ2-3; cdr3_nt: TGCGCCAGCAGCTTGGTCTTATCGGCCGTGGATACGCAGTATTTT; cdr3_aa: CASSLVLSAVDTQYF
d_call: .; clone_size: once; cdr3_length: 14; v_call: TRBV27; j_call: TRBJ2-2; cdr3_nt: TGTGCCAGCAGTTTATCCGGCGGACCCGGGGAGCTGTTTTTT; cdr3_aa: CASSLSGGPGELFF
d_call: .; clone_size: .; cdr3_length: 14; v_call: TRBV19; j_call: TRBJ1-2; cdr3_nt: TGTGCCAGTAGTATGTCACCGGAGAGCTATGGCTACACCTTC; cdr3_aa: CASSMSPESYGYTF
d_call: .; clone_size: .; cdr3_length: 16; v_call: TRBV7-9; j_call: TRBJ2-5; cdr3_nt: TGTGCCAGCAGCTTGGGCGGAACCATACTCCAAGAGACCCAGTACTTC; cdr3_aa: CASSLGGTILQETQYF
d_call: .; clone_size: few; cdr3_length: 14; v_call: TRBV7-2; j_call: TRBJ2-5; cdr3_nt: TGTGCCAGCAGCTTAGCCAGGGACCAAGAGACCCAGTACTTC; cdr3_aa: CASSLARDQETQYF
d_call: TRBD1; clone_size: .; cdr3_length: 14; v_call: TRBV30; j_call: TRBJ2-7; cdr3_nt: TGTGCCTGGAAGAGACCCGGGACAGGGAACGAGCAGTACTTC; cdr3_aa: CAWKRPGTGNEQYF
d_call: .; clone_size: .; cdr3_length: 16; v_call: TRBV7-6; j_call: TRBJ2-3; cdr3_nt: TGTGCCAGCAGCTTCCTTTGGAGGCAAAGCACAGATACGCAGTATTTT; cdr3_aa: CASSFLWRQSTDTQYF
d_call: .; clone_size: .; cdr3_length: 13; v_call: TRBV6-4; j_call: TRBJ2-1; cdr3_nt: TGTGCCAGCAGTGACGACTCAAACAATGAGCAGTTCTTC; cdr3_aa: CASSDDSNNEQFF
d_call: .; clone_size: .; cdr3_length: 14; v_call: TRBV7-9; j_call: TRBJ2-3; cdr3_nt: TGTGCCAGCAGCCTGGGCAGGGGTGCAGATACGCAGTATTTT; cdr3_aa: CASSLGRGADTQYF
d_call: TRBD2; clone_size: .; cdr3_length: 16; v_call: TRBV10-3; j_call: TRBJ2-3; cdr3_nt: TGTGCCATCAGTAAGACTAGCGGGAGGAAAGCGGATACGCAGTATTTT; cdr3_aa: CAISKTSGRKADTQYF
d_call: TRBD1; clone_size: .; cdr3_length: 15; v_call: TRBV4-3; j_call: TRBJ1-4; cdr3_nt: TGCGCCAGCAGCCAAGATGGACAGGGGGGTGAAAAACTGTTTTTT; cdr3_aa: CASSQDGQGGEKLFF
d_call: TRBD2; clone_size: few; cdr3_length: 14; v_call: TRBV28; j_call: TRBJ2-1; cdr3_nt: TGTGCCAGCACATGGACTAGCGGGAGCGTTGAGCAGTTCTTC; cdr3_aa: CASTWTSGSVEQFF
d_call: TRBD1; clone_size: once; cdr3_length: 15; v_call: TRBV20-1; j_call: TRBJ1-5; cdr3_nt: TGCAGTGTTAAAGAGCCGACAGGGCTCAATCAGCCCCAGCATTTT; cdr3_aa: CSVKEPTGLNQPQHF
d_call: .; clone_size: .; cdr3_length: 15; v_call: TRBV21-1; j_call: TRBJ1-5; cdr3_nt: TGTGCCAGCAGCAAAAGACCTGGGGGCAATCAGCCCCAGCATTTT; cdr3_aa: CASSKRPGGNQPQHF
d_call: TRBD1; clone_size: few; cdr3_length: 15; v_call: TRBV6-1; j_call: TRBJ2-2; cdr3_nt: TGTGCCAGTACCGTTGGGACAGGGGATCCCGGGGAGCTGTTTTTT; cdr3_aa: CASTVGTGDPGELFF
d_call: TRBD1; clone_size: .; cdr3_length: 13; v_call: TRBV9; j_call: TRBJ2-5; cdr3_nt: TGTGCCAGCAGCGTTGAGGGGGCGGAGACCCAGTACTTC; cdr3_aa: CASSVEGAETQYF
d_call: .; clone_size: .; cdr3_length: 14; v_call: TRBV20-1; j_call: TRBJ2-5; cdr3_nt: TGCAGTGCTAGGGACGGTGGCATACAAGAGACCCAGTACTTC; cdr3_aa: CSARDGGIQETQYF
d_call: TRBD1; clone_size: .; cdr3_length: 13; v_call: TRBV5-5; j_call: TRBJ1-2; cdr3_nt: TGTGCCAGCAGCATACAGGGGAGGGTGGGCTACACCTTC; cdr3_aa: CASSIQGRVGYTF
d_call: TRBD2; clone_size: .; cdr3_length: 15; v_call: TRBV5-4; j_call: TRBJ2-3; cdr3_nt: TGTGCCAGCAGCTTGAGCGGGGGTCTTACAGATACGCAGTATTTT; cdr3_aa: CASSLSGGLTDTQYF
d_call: TRBD2; clone_size: few; cdr3_length: 18; v_call: TRBV20-1; j_call: TRBJ2-3; cdr3_nt: TGCAGTGCTAGAGATCCACCGTCAGGCGGGAGGATCCCAGATACGCAGTATTTT; cdr3_aa: CSARDPPSGGRIPDTQYF
d_call: .; clone_size: .; cdr3_length: 12; v_call: TRBV7-2; j_call: TRBJ1-5; cdr3_nt: TGTGCCAGCAGCTTAGAATATCAGCCCCAGCATTTT; cdr3_aa: CASSLEYQPQHF
d_call: TRBD1; clone_size: .; cdr3_length: 21; v_call: TRBV15; j_call: TRBJ1-3; cdr3_nt: TGTGCCACCAGCCGAGCCCGACAGGGGGGGTTGGACGTGAGCTCTGGAAACACCATATATTTT; cdr3_aa: CATSRARQGGLDVSSGNTIYF
d_call: TRBD1; clone_size: few; cdr3_length: 14; v_call: TRBV6-1; j_call: TRBJ1-2; cdr3_nt: TGTGCCATCAGCGAACGACAGGGGGGGAATGGCTACACCTTC; cdr3_aa: CAISERQGGNGYTF
d_call: TRBD1; clone_size: .; cdr3_length: 17; v_call: TRBV2; j_call: TRBJ1-5; cdr3_nt: TGTGCCAGCAATACCGGGACAGGGGATGTGGGCAATCAGCCCCAGCATTTT; cdr3_aa: CASNTGTGDVGNQPQHF